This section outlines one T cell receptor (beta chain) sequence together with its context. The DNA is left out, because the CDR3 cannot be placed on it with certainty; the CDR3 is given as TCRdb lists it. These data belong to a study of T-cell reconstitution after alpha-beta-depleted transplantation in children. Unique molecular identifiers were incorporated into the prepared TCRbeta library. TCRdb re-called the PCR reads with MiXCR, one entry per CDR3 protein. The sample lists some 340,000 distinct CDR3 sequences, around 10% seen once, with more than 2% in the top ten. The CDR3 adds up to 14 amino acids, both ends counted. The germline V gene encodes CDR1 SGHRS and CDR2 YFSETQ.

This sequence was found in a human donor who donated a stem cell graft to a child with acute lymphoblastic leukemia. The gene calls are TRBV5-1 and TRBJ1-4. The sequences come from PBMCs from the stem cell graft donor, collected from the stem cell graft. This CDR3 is CASSFGQGNEKLFF.